This T cell receptor beta chain stems from a study of follicular helper T cells after annual influenza vaccination. As for the study in general: Across the 2013-2014, 2014-2015 and 2015-2016 vaccination seasons, some subjects were resampled. Study-wide results and limits: ICOS+CD38+ cTfh clonality change tracked circulating plasmablast frequency change.

Measured with immunoSEQ multiplex PCR; TCRdb has only the in-frame clones, and not every one. The sample carries about 8,700 clones, 75% to 85% recorded once. The CDR3 has 17 residues. CDR1 and CDR2 (germline): SGHTA, FQGNSA. V shed 1 base, J shed 0 bases, and the junction held 5 bases outside the gene matches. On this clone: Its antigen is unidentified. The same CDR3 arises from other DNA sequences in this sample as well.

This sample's time point: 2013-2014 season, 7 days after vaccination. Sorted cTfh were non-naive CD4+CXCR5+PD-1+, either ICOS+CD38+ or ICOS-CD38-. The chain joins TRBV7-2 to TRBJ1-1; TRBD1 matches 10 bases. This clonotype was sampled from an adult who received the influenza vaccine. The material sequenced was CXCR5+ CD38- circulating T follicular helper cells from blood, taken 7 days after influenza vaccination. Subset in this sample: circulating Tfh, non-naive CD4+CXCR5+PD-1+ (ICOS+CD38+ or ICOS-CD38-). In DNA, the CDR3 is TGTGCCAGCAGCTTAGGGGGGACAGGGGCAATGAACACTGAAGCTTTCTTT. Amino acid sequence: CASSLGGTGAMNTEAFF.